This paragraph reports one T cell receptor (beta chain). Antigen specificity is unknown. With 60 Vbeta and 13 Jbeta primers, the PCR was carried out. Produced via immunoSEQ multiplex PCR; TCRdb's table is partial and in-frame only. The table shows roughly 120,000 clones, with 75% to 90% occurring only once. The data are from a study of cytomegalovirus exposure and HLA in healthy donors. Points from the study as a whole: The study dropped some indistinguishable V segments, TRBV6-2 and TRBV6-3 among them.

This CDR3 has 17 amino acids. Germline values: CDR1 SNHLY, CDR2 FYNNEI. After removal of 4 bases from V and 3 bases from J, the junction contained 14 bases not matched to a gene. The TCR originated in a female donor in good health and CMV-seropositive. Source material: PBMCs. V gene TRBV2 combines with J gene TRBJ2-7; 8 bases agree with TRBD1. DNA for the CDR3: TGTGCCAGCAGTGCGGGACAGGTTTTCTCTCGGAGCTACGAGCAGTACTTC. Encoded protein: CASSAGQVFSRSYEQYF.